In its sample, the clone carrying this TCR beta chain was seen many times. Its antigen remains unknown. Each diagnosis was grounded in clinical symptoms, serum thyroxine and TRAb, thyroid ultrasound, and orbital computed tomography. The data are from a study of T cells in Graves' hyperthyroidism and ophthalmopathy. The CDR3 is made up of 15 amino acids. CDR1 is MNHNS and CDR2 is SASEGT in the germline V gene. Trimming pared 0 bases from V and 8 bases from J, leaving 11 bases between. There were TCR beta CDR3 regions amplified from RNA transcripts. The HTBI set primed first-round TCR CDR3 RT-PCR. TCRdb processed the multiplex PCR reads anew with MiXCR; each CDR3 protein has one entry. In the table there are around 420,000 distinct CDR3 sequences, 12% to 15% of which are singletons. Whole-study findings and limits: Ophthalmopathy was model-predicted a median about six months pre-onset.

The clonotype originates from a woman aged 18-35 years with Graves' hyperthyroidism. The source material was blood. J is TRBJ1-6 and V is TRBV6-1, with D possibly matching TRBD1 (5 bases). In DNA, the CDR3 is TGTGCCAGCAGTGAAGCGTGGCAGGGTGATTCACCCCTCCACTTT. Residues: CASSEAWQGDSPLHF.